The TCR beta chain under discussion was sequenced for a study of cytomegalovirus exposure and HLA in healthy donors. Across the whole study: A prior study identified 90 million to 120 million unique TCR beta sequences from 200 million or so T cells. Findings and caveats of the study: A previous analysis found most TCR beta V segments productive roughly 87% or roughly 30% of the time. Certain indistinguishable V segments, among them TRBV6-2 and TRBV6-3, were excluded.

Germline V gives CDR1 LNHDA, CDR2 SQIVND (reference sequence). Losses at the gene ends were 7 bases for V and 5 bases for J; bases not matched to a gene: 11. The CDR3 is 15 amino acids. About this clone itself: Its specificity is not known.

The PCR used 60 Vbeta and 13 Jbeta primers. The repertoire was sequenced with immunoSEQ multiplex PCR; TCRdb's copy has only in-frame clones and lacks some. Among about 130,000 clones listed, approximately 75% were seen once. All donors participated as healthy donors of bone marrow. Sequenced input: PBMCs. The rearrangement uses TRBV19 and TRBJ1-2; 9 bases agree with TRBD1. The sequence came from a woman aged 50 to 60 in good health and CMV-seronegative. The CDR3 DNA follows: TGTGCCAGTATTCCCTTGGACAGGGGCGCGTATGGCTACACCTTC. Translating gives CASIPLDRGAYGYTF.